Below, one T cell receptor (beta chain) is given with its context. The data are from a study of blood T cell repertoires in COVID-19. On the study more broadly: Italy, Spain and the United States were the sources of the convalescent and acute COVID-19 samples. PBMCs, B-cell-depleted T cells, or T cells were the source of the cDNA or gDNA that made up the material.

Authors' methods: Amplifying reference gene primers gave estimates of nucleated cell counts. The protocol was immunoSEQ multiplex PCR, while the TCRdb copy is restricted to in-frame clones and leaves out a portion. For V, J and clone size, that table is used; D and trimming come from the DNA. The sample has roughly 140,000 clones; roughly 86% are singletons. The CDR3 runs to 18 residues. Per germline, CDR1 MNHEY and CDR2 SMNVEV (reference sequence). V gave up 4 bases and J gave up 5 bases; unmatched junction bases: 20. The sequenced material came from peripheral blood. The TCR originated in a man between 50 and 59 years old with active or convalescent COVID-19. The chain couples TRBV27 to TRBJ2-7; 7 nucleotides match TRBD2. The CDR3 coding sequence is TGTGCCAGCAGTTCTACGTCCCGGGGCAGGGCCAGCGGGAACGAGCAGTACTTC. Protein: CASSSTSRGRASGNEQYF.